The 21 T cell receptor beta chains below were found in one sample sequenced in a study of cytomegalovirus exposure and HLA in healthy donors. The data were produced by immunoSEQ multiplex PCR, yet TCRdb's version contains in-frame clones alone and is incomplete. The sample records roughly 280,000 clones, approximately 86% being singletons. The specimen sequenced was PBMCs. The receptors were gathered from a woman aged 18 to 35 in good health and CMV-seronegative.

The chain is built from TRBV10-1 and TRBJ2-1; maybe TRBD1 (5 bases). The V gene lost 4 bases and the J gene lost 2 bases, with 9 bases spanning the gap. The V gene's germline CDR1 is WNHNN and CDR2 SYGVQD (reference sequence). CDR3 length: 14 amino acids. The CDR3 DNA sequence: TGCGCCAGCAGTGGCAGGGTGCCCTACAATGAGCAGTTCTTC. Its translation is CASSGRVPYNEQFF.

The genes are TRBV6-5 and TRBJ1-2, with 9 bases that match TRBD1. Germline CDR1 is MNHEY and CDR2 is SVGAGI. V lost 10 bases, J lost 8 bases, and 11 bases stayed unmatched. CDR3 length: 13 residues. CDR3 amino acids: CATHRGRLRGYTF. The CDR3 region has the DNA TGTGCCACCCACAGGGGGCGCCTACGAGGCTACACCTTC.

This clone has a single count. The chain has TRBV10-1 and TRBJ1-4; 9 nucleotides align to TRBD1. The CDR3 extends over 16 amino acids. The J segment lost 5 bases and the V segment lost 8 bases, leaving 12 bases of the junction unmatched. Germline assignment: CDR1 WNHNN and CDR2 SYGVQD (reference sequence). As DNA, the CDR3 is TGCGCCAGCGGGTCCAGAAACAGGGGGCTAAATGAAAAACTGTTTTTT. The encoded protein is CASGSRNRGLNEKLFF.

The chain recombines TRBV29-1 with TRBJ2-3; 7 positions agree with TRBD2. Losses at the gene ends were 5 bases for V and 1 base for J; bases not matched to a gene: 9. In germline, CDR1 is SQVTM, CDR2 ANQGSEA. This CDR3 region has 15 residues. CDR3 loop: CSVSKLATGTDTQYF. CDR3 DNA sequence: TGCAGCGTTTCTAAACTAGCGACTGGCACAGATACGCAGTATTTT.

The chain recombines TRBV6-6 with TRBJ1-1; D unclear. This CDR3 comprises 14 residues. Per germline, CDR1 MNHNY and CDR2 SVGAGI (reference sequence). Trimming took off 6 bases at V and 3 bases at J, with 14 bases between the two ends. Here the CDR3 reads CASRYRGTDTEAFF. The CDR3 nucleotides are TGTGCCAGCAGATACCGGGGTACAGACACTGAAGCTTTCTTT.

On this clone itself: This specimen includes other DNA sequences encoding the same CDR3. The chain uses TRBV28 and TRBJ2-7; D remains ambiguous. The CDR3 totals 11 residues. The V and J ends lost 5 bases and 2 bases respectively, with 4 bases between them. The germline gives CDR1 MDHEN, CDR2 SYDVKM. Written as DNA, the CDR3 is TGTGCCAGCAGTCTTACCTACGAGCAGTACTTC. Translating gives CASSLTYEQYF. The entire variable domain, with the rest obtained from reference TRBV28 and TRBJ2-7, is as follows: DVKVTQSSRYLVKRTGEKVFLECVQDMDHENMFWYRQDPGLGLRLIYFSYDVKMKEKGDIPEGYSVSREKKERFSLILESASTNQTSMYLCASSLTYEQYFGPGTRLTVT.

V is TRBV7-2 and J is TRBJ1-1, with 9 bases identical to TRBD1. The CDR3 covers 17 residues. From germline, CDR1 is SGHTA and CDR2 FQGNSA. V lost 5 bases and J lost 0; bases outside the gene matches: 10. CDR3 protein: CASSLRQGVNMNTEAFF. For the CDR3, the DNA is TGTGCCAGCAGCCTCCGACAGGGGGTAAACATGAACACTGAAGCTTTCTTT.

About this clone itself: A much larger clone differs from this one at a single base, so this may be a read error. This chain links TRBV7-9 with TRBJ2-3; a possible D gene is TRBD1 (5 bases). This CDR3 contains 14 residues. The germline CDR1 and CDR2 sequences are SEHNR and FQNEAQ (reference sequence). V lost 0 bases and J 1 base, leaving 5 bases between the germline ends. The CDR3 DNA reads as TGTGCCAGCAGCTTAGCAGGGGGCACAGATACGCAGTATTTT. Its protein product is CASSLAGGTDTQYF.

This chain connects TRBV30 to TRBJ2-7, with a weak D call TRBD2 (6 bases). Germline V lookup: CDR1 GTSNPN, CDR2 SVGIG (reference sequence). Trimming left V 0 bases short and J 4 bases short, with 25 bases between. The CDR3 runs to 18 residues. The CDR3 loop reads CAWSVPLGRREAGYEQYF. CDR3 in DNA: TGTGCCTGGAGTGTACCCCTCGGCCGGAGGGAGGCCGGGTACGAGCAGTACTTC.

This clone was detected only once. The V call is TRBV15, the J call TRBJ1-5, with D possibly matching TRBD1 (5 bases). This CDR3 spans 15 amino acids. The V end lost 1 base, the J end lost 3 bases, and 10 bases lay between the germline ends. Germline-derived CDR1 and CDR2 are LNHNV and YYDKDF (reference sequence). The CDR3: CATSRGGLHNQPQHF. The CDR3 DNA sequence: TGTGCCACCAGCAGAGGGGGCCTTCACAATCAGCCCCAGCATTTT. Drawing the rest from reference TRBV15 and TRBJ1-5, the complete variable domain is DAMVIQNPRYQVTQFGKPVTLSCSQTLNHNVMYWYQQKSSQAPKLLFHYYDKDFNNEADTPDNFQSRRPNTSFCFLDIRSPGLGDTAMYLCATSRGGLHNQPQHFGDGTRLSIL.

J is TRBJ2-3 and V is TRBV12-5, with no clear D. Germline V lookup: CDR1 LGHNT, CDR2 FRNRAP. The CDR3 runs to 16 residues. V was cut by 0 bases and J by 4 bases, with 14 bases left in between. The CDR3 protein is CASGLVGQDDPDTQYF. The DNA for the CDR3 is TGTGCTAGTGGTTTGGTAGGCCAGGATGACCCAGATACGCAGTATTTT.

This clone occurred a few times. This chain connects TRBV7-6 to TRBJ2-7; D ambiguous. This CDR3 spans 15 amino acids. The V gene's germline CDR1 is SGHVS and CDR2 FNYEAQ. V lost 5 bases, J lost 2 bases, and 16 bases lay in between. The CDR3 protein is CASSPASSAAYEQYF. CDR3 bases: TGTGCCAGCAGCCCCGCGTCCAGCGCAGCCTACGAGCAGTACTTC.

The chain combines TRBV27 with TRBJ2-5, with 10 bases matching TRBD1. Germline CDR1 is MNHEY and CDR2 is SMNVEV (reference sequence). CDR3 length: 13 residues. J lost 7 bases, V lost 6 bases, and 5 bases had no gene match. CDR3 sequence (DNA): TGTGCCAGCAGCGGACAGGGGGAGGGGACCCAGTACTTC. It is translated as CASSGQGEGTQYF.

The J gene is TRBJ1-1, the V gene TRBV19; TRBD1 might be the D (6 bases). The germline V gene encodes CDR1 LNHDA and CDR2 SQIVND (reference sequence). This CDR3 is built from 11 residues. The CDR3 here is CESRGAAEAFF. The CDR3 nucleotides are TGTGAAAGTCGGGGGGCGGCTGAAGCTTTCTTT.

V and J are TRBV5-1 and TRBJ2-7; TRBD1 aligns across 7 bases. Germline lookup yields CDR1 SGHRS and CDR2 YFSETQ. Trimming took 3 bases from V and 0 from J; bases not matched to a gene: 12. The CDR3 loop spans 17 amino acids. CDR3 coding DNA: TGCGCCAGCAGCTCGGGGACAGTGAGGTGGATCTCCTACGAGCAGTACTTC. This codes for CASSSGTVRWISYEQYF.

This clone occurred once. V gene TRBV5-1 combines with J gene TRBJ1-2, with TRBD1 as a possible D gene (6 bases). This CDR3 has 16 amino acids. Germline V gene sequence: CDR1 SGHRS, CDR2 YFSETQ. V dropped 1 base and J dropped 4 bases, with 17 bases sitting between them. As DNA, the CDR3 is TGCGCCAGCAGCTTGACAGGGACCTCTAAGCGCTATGGCTACACCTTC. Translation: CASSLTGTSKRYGYTF.

The CDR3 sequence is CASSPIGVYEQYF. The CDR3 DNA sequence: TGTGCCAGCAGTCCGATCGGGGTCTACGAGCAGTACTTC. The chain combines TRBV6-5 with TRBJ2-7, with D maybe TRBD2 (5 bases). The CDR3 length is 13 residues. Germline values: CDR1 MNHEY, CDR2 SVGAGI. Trimming took 5 bases from V and 3 from J, leaving 11 bases between them.

The chain links TRBV29-1 to TRBJ1-5, with a tentative D call TRBD1 (6 bases). Trimming shortened V by 4 bases and J by 8 bases, and 15 bases separated the two germline ends. The CDR3 length is 13 residues. Germline assignment: CDR1 SQVTM and CDR2 ANQGSEA. The CDR3, as DNA: TGCAGCGTTGTAGGTACGGGGGGCGAGCCCCAGCATTTT. Translating gives CSVVGTGGEPQHF.

The rearrangement joins TRBV4-3 to TRBJ2-1; 10 positions agree with TRBD2. This CDR3 contains 20 residues. Per germline, CDR1 LGHNA and CDR2 YSLEER. Losses at the gene ends were 1 base for V and 1 base for J; bases not matched to a gene: 13. CDR3 nucleotides: TGCGCCAGCAGCCAAGCCTTAGGGGCTAGCGGGGGACCATCCTACAATGAGCAGTTCTTC. It translates to CASSQALGASGGPSYNEQFF.

This clone was counted a few times. Other DNA variants within this sample encode the same CDR3. V and J are TRBV6-5 and TRBJ2-7; D uncertain. CDR3 length: 15 amino acids. Per germline, CDR1 MNHEY and CDR2 SVGAGI. Trimming stripped 3 bases from V and 0 bases from J, with 12 bases between. The CDR3 here is CASSYSSGSSYEQYF. CDR3 coding DNA: TGTGCCAGCAGTTATTCCTCAGGATCCTCCTACGAGCAGTACTTC.

This chain uses TRBV2 with TRBJ2-2; the D is unclear. CDR3 size: 16 residues. Germline assignment: CDR1 SNHLY and CDR2 FYNNEI. Trimming removed 2 bases from V and 4 bases from J, with 14 bases in between. The CDR3 nucleotides read TGTGCCAGCAGTGAATTGTCGGGTACGGGCACCGGGGAGCTGTTTTTT. Its protein product is CASSELSGTGTGELFF.